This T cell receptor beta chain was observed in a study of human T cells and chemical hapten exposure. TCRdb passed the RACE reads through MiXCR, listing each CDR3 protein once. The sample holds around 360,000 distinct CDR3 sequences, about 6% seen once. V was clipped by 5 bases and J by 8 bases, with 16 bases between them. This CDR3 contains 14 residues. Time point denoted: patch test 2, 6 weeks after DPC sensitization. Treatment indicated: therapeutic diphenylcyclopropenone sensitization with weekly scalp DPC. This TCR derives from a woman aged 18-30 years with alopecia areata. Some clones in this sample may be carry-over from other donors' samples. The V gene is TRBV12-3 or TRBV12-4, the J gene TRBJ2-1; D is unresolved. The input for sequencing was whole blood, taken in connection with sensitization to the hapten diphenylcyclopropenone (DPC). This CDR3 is CASSPQIGGDEQFF. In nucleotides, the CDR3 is TGTGCCAGCAGTCCCCAAATCGGTGGAGATGAGCAGTTCTTC.